This is a list of T cell receptor beta chains from one sample in a study of shared clonotypes between healthy human individuals. Method: immunoSEQ multiplex PCR; TCRdb's copy keeps in-frame clones and lacks some. The data show more than 550,000 clones, less than 95% seen once. The sequenced sample consisted of memory CD8+ T cells from PBMCs. These TCRs come from a man aged 18 to 29 in good health. Some clones in this sample may be carry-over from other donors' samples. The CDR3 runs from the conserved cysteine through the conserved F or W. Fields, in order: J gene, D gene, V gene, clone size, CDR3 DNA, CDR3 protein. D genes are given only for firm matches. Rows give clone size only sometimes, using once, few, many, or a class for an expanded clone.

>TRBJ1-1|TRBD1|TRBV6-1|few
TGTGCCAGCAGTGATGGGACAGGGGGAGACCCTGAAGCTTTCTTT
CASSDGTGGDPEAFF
>TRBJ1-2|NA|TRBV27|NA
TGTGCCAGCAGTTTGGCAAGGGTCCCTCGAAGGGGCTATGGCTACACCTTC
CASSLARVPRRGYGYTF
>TRBJ2-4|NA|TRBV6-1|NA
TGTGCCAGCAGTGAAGCGCATCGAGGCATCCTGGCCAAAAACATTCAGTACTTC
CASSEAHRGILAKNIQYF
>TRBJ1-1|NA|TRBV5-4|NA
TGTGCCAGCAGCTTGTCCAGCAACACTGAAGCTTTCTTT
CASSLSSNTEAFF
>TRBJ2-7|NA|TRBV6-6|once
TGTGCCAGCAGTTACTCGGTCCCCGTTTCCTACGAGCAGTACTTC
CASSYSVPVSYEQYF
>TRBJ2-1|NA|TRBV7-9|NA
TGTGCCAGCAGTTCTCCGACGGTGTACAATGAGCAGTTCTTC
CASSSPTVYNEQFF
>TRBJ1-5|NA|TRBV15|NA
TGTGCCACCAGCAGAGATTGGGGGAGCAATCAGCCCCAGCATTTT
CATSRDWGSNQPQHF
>TRBJ2-7|TRBD1|TRBV6-5|NA
TGTGCCAGCAGTTACGAGGGACAGACCTACGAGCAGTACTTC
CASSYEGQTYEQYF
>TRBJ2-7|NA|TRBV19|NA
TGTGCCAGTAGTATTGGGGACGGGAGCTCCTACGAGCAGTACTTC
CASSIGDGSSYEQYF
>TRBJ2-7|NA|TRBV27|NA
TGTGCCAGCAGTTTGGGGCCCTCCTACGAGCAGTACTTC
CASSLGPSYEQYF
>TRBJ1-5|NA|TRBV19|NA
TGTGCCAGTACCTCGTGGGGTAGCAATCAGCCCCAGCATTTT
CASTSWGSNQPQHF
>TRBJ2-5|TRBD2|TRBV27|NA
TGTGCCAGCAGTTTATGGAGTAGCGGGCAAGAGACCCAGTACTTC
CASSLWSSGQETQYF
>TRBJ1-5|NA|TRBV7-9|NA
TGCGCCAGCAGCCAAAACCGGGGTAGCAATCAGCCCCAGCATTTT
CASSQNRGSNQPQHF
>TRBJ2-1|NA|TRBV9|once
TGTGCCAGCAGCGTAGTCGGCGGGGAAGGGGCTTACAATGAGCAGTTCTTC
CASSVVGGEGAYNEQFF
>TRBJ2-7|TRBD1|TRBV5-1|NA
TGCGCCAGCAGCTTCCAGTCGACAGGGTTTTACGAGCAGTACTTC
CASSFQSTGFYEQYF
>TRBJ1-1|NA|TRBV2|NA
TGTGCCAGTATAGGGGGTATCACTGAAGCTTTCTTT
CASIGGITEAFF
>TRBJ2-6|TRBD2|TRBV19|NA
TGTGCCAGTAGGACTAGCAGTGGGGCCAACGTCCTGACTTTC
CASRTSSGANVLTF
>TRBJ2-3|NA|TRBV7-9|few
TGTGCCAGCAGCCCTACGGACAGCACAGATACGCAGTATTTT
CASSPTDSTDTQYF
>TRBJ1-5|NA|TRBV25-1|NA
TGTGCCAGCAGTGCGGGATCGTCATACTTTAATCAGCCCCAGCATTTT
CASSAGSSYFNQPQHF
>TRBJ2-7|TRBD2|TRBV6-5|NA
TGTGCCAGCAGGATAAGCGGGAGCTACGAGCAGTACTTC
CASRISGSYEQYF
>TRBJ2-1|NA|TRBV11-3|NA
TGTGCCAGCAGCTATAGCGGCAGCTCCTACAATGAGCAGTTCTTC
CASSYSGSSYNEQFF